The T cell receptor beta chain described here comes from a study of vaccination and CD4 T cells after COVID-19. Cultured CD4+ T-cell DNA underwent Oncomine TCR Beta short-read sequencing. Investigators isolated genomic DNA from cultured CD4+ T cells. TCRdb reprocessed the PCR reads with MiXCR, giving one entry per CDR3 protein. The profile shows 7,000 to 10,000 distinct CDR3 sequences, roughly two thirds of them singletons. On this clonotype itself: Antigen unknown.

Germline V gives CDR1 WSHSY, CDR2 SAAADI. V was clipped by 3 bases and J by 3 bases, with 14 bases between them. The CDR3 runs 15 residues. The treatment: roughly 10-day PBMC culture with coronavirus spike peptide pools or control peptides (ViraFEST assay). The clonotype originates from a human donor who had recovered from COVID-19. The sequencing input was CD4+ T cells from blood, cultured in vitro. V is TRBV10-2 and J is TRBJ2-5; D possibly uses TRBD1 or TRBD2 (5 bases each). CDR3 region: CASSDPGTGKETQYF. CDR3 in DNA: TGCGCCAGCAGTGACCCCGGGACGGGAAAAGAGACCCAGTACTTC.